The 22 T cell receptor beta chains presented below share a single source sample, sequenced in a study of blood T cell repertoires in COVID-19 (dated by TCRdb to 2019 to 2021). The method was the immunoSEQ multiplex PCR assay. TCRdb limited this immuneACCESS table to in-frame rearrangements with V and J called. A share of clones is missing; checked studies link under half to unresolved V genes, and the rest is unexplained. For this sample the table gives roughly 100,000 clones, of which about 80% were detected only once. Roughly 3.4% of the sample is held by the ten biggest clonotypes. The sequenced sample consisted of peripheral blood. The source is a woman older than 75 with active or convalescent COVID-19.

This clone was recorded a few times. CDR3 bases: TGTGCCAGCCGTGGACAGGCTGAGAACACCGGGGAGCTGTTTTTT. It encodes CASRGQAENTGELFF. The genes are TRBV6-7 and TRBJ2-2, with 7 bases identical to TRBD1. TRBV6-7 is an ORF, with its function uncertain. Germline trimming cut 8 bases from V and 1 base from J; bases unmatched to any gene: 7. The CDR3 totals 15 residues.

This clone was seen only a few times. The V call is TRBV27, the J call TRBJ2-3, with 7 bases lining up with TRBD1. This CDR3 has 17 residues. In germline, CDR1 is MNHEY, CDR2 SMNVEV (reference sequence). With V trimmed by 6 bases and J by 2 bases, 14 bases remained unmatched. The CDR3 coding sequence is TGTGCCAGCAGACGCGCCCAGGGACAGTTCTACACAGATACGCAGTATTTT. Translated, it gives CASRRAQGQFYTDTQYF.

In nucleotides, the CDR3 is TGTGCCAGCAGGGGACTCTCCTACAATGAGCAGTTCTTC. Protein product: CASRGLSYNEQFF. The V gene is TRBV6-5, the J gene TRBJ2-1; D may be TRBD2 (6 bases). Germline V CDR1 and CDR2: MNHEY, SVGAGI. The CDR3 has 13 amino acids. The V end lost 6 bases, the J end lost 0 bases, and 6 bases lay between the germline ends.

Here the CDR3 DNA reads TGCGCCAGCAGCCCGGGGACAAACCTCTATGGCTACACCTTC. Translation gives CASSPGTNLYGYTF. The gene calls are TRBV5-1 and TRBJ1-2; tentative D call: TRBD1 (6 bases). This CDR3 region has 14 residues. V lost 4 bases and J 4 bases, leaving 14 bases between the germline ends. CDR1 is SGHRS, CDR2 YFSETQ, per germline.

The rearrangement uses TRBV28 and TRBJ1-5, with 7 bases that match TRBD1. With V trimmed by 6 bases and J by 1 base, 3 bases remained unmatched. Per germline, CDR1 MDHEN and CDR2 SYDVKM. The CDR3 length is 14 residues. The CDR3 sequence: CASRPQGSNQPQHF. DNA for the CDR3: TGTGCCAGCAGACCACAGGGGAGCAATCAGCCCCAGCATTTT. The whole variable domain, remainder taken from reference TRBV28 and TRBJ1-5, is DVKVTQSSRYLVKRTGEKVFLECVQDMDHENMFWYRQDPGLGLRLIYFSYDVKMKEKGDIPEGYSVSREKKERFSLILESASTNQTSMYLCASRPQGSNQPQHFGDGTRLSIL.

The chain carries TRBV6-5 and TRBJ1-2, with 9 nucleotides matching TRBD1. Per the germline V gene, CDR1 is MNHEY and CDR2 is SVGAGI. The CDR3 covers 16 residues. Trimming cost V 2 bases and J 8 bases; bases outside gene matches: 12. CDR3 nucleotides: TGTGCCAGCAGTTACCGAACTTTCGGGACAGGGAACGGCTACACCTTC. Its translation: CASSYRTFGTGNGYTF.

V is TRBV18 and J is TRBJ1-6; D is undetermined. Looked up from germline, CDR1 is KGHSH and CDR2 is LQKENI. This CDR3 has 12 amino acids. V lost 2 bases, J lost 9 bases, and 5 bases lay in between. The CDR3 sequence: CASSPDSSPLHF. As DNA, the CDR3 is TGTGCCAGCTCACCAGATAGTTCACCCCTCCACTTT.

The chain recombines TRBV30 with TRBJ2-1; TRBD2 agrees at 8 bases. The germline gives CDR1 GTSNPN, CDR2 SVGIG (reference sequence). V shed 1 base, J shed 15 bases, and the junction held 11 bases outside the gene matches. CDR3 size: 13 residues. The CDR3 DNA reads TGTGCCTGGAGTGCCTTCGGGGCTAGCGGGCCGTTCTTC. Translation gives CAWSAFGASGPFF. Full variable domain (missing parts from reference TRBV30 and TRBJ2-1): SQTIHQWPATLVQPVGSPLSLECTVEGTSNPNLYWYRQAAGRGLQLLFYSVGIGQISSEVPQNLSASRPQDRQFILSSKKLLLSDSGFYLCAWSAFGASGPFFGPGTRLTVL.

V and J are TRBV7-2 and TRBJ1-1; a possible D gene is TRBD1 (6 bases). The length of the CDR3 is 14 residues. Germline CDR1 and CDR2: SGHTA and FQGNSA. Trimming removed 5 bases from V and 0 bases from J, with 10 bases in between. CDR3 bases: TGTGCCAGCAGCAGCCGGGACATGAACACTGAAGCTTTCTTT. Translated: CASSSRDMNTEAFF.

J is TRBJ2-1 and V is TRBV6-6, with 7 bases aligning to TRBD2. The CDR3 length is 14 residues. Per the germline V gene, CDR1 is MNHNY and CDR2 is SVGAGI (reference sequence). Trimming removed 0 bases from V and 6 bases from J; junction bases left unmatched: 2. The chain's CDR3 is CASSYSGTTNEQFF. The CDR3 coding sequence is TGTGCCAGCAGTTACTCCGGGACTACCAATGAGCAGTTCTTC.

The chain combines TRBV19 with TRBJ1-2; 8 bases map to TRBD1. V dropped 5 bases and J dropped 4; count of bases not matched to a gene: 9. Germline CDR1 LNHDA, CDR2 SQIVND (reference sequence). The CDR3 consists of 15 residues. The chain's CDR3 is CASSAGTGESYGYTF. DNA for the CDR3: TGTGCCAGTAGTGCCGGGACAGGAGAAAGCTATGGCTACACCTTC.

The table lists this clone with a count of one. CDR3 sequence: CSADRQLAFF. The CDR3 bases are TGCAGTGCTGACCGACAGTTGGCTTTCTTT. V is TRBV20-1 and J is TRBJ1-1; possibly TRBD1 for D (5 bases). V lost 5 bases, J lost 11 bases, and 12 bases lay in between. The germline CDR1 and CDR2 sequences are DFQATT and SNEGSKA (reference sequence). This CDR3 is 10 amino acids long.

The chain employs TRBV5-1 and TRBJ1-6; 9 nucleotides match TRBD1. The germline CDR1 and CDR2 sequences are SGHRS and YFSETQ. This CDR3 has 18 amino acids. V shed 0 bases and J 6 bases; nucleotides not matched to a gene: 10. Here the CDR3 DNA reads TGCGCCAGCAGCTTGGAAGGGACAGGGTTTTACGGTAATTCACCCCTCCACTTT. Translating it yields CASSLEGTGFYGNSPLHF. Complete variable domain (other parts from reference TRBV5-1 and TRBJ1-6): KAGVTQTPRYLIKTRGQQVTLSCSPISGHRSVSWYQQTPGQGLQFLFEYFSETQRNKGNFPGRFSGRQFSNSRSEMNVSTLELGDSALYLCASSLEGTGFYGNSPLHFGNGTRLTVT.

The chain employs TRBV6-5 and TRBJ1-1, with D possibly TRBD1 on 6 matching bases. In germline, CDR1 is MNHEY, CDR2 SVGAGI. Deletions cut 5 bases from V and 1 base from J, with 14 bases between. The CDR3 is made up of 15 amino acids. CDR3 loop: CASSTTGSRNTEAFF. CDR3 coding DNA: TGTGCCAGCAGTACCACAGGGTCCAGGAACACTGAAGCTTTCTTT.

The chain joins TRBV15 to TRBJ1-1, with D perhaps matching TRBD1 (6 bases). The CDR3 loop spans 15 amino acids. CDR1 is LNHNV, CDR2 YYDKDF, per germline (reference sequence). Between the trimmed V and J ends, which lost 5 bases and 0 bases, there was a span of 13 bases. The CDR3 DNA is TGTGCCACCAGCCCCCAAGGGGGTTTGAACACTGAAGCTTTCTTT. Residues: CATSPQGGLNTEAFF.

Note on this clone: Germline is not matched at one junction end, which may reflect a read error. V gene TRBV29-1 combines with J gene TRBJ2-2, with 11 bases aligning to TRBD1. Germline assignment: CDR1 SQVTM and CDR2 ANQGSEA. This CDR3 has 14 amino acids. CDR3: CRVRDRGEGGELFF. CDR3 sequence (DNA): TGCCGCGTCCGGGACAGGGGGGAGGGCGGGGAGCTGTTTTTT.

CDR3 DNA sequence: TGTGCCAGCAATATCGCTCGGTGGGGGGACGGTGAAAAACTGTTTTTT. Translating gives CASNIARWGDGEKLFF. The J gene is TRBJ1-4, the V gene TRBV28, with D perhaps matching TRBD1 (5 bases). Germline loops: CDR1 MDHEN, CDR2 SYDVKM. V was pared by 7 bases and J by 7 bases, with 22 bases between. The CDR3 sequence is 16 residues long.

The chain employs TRBV4-3 and TRBJ1-2; TRBD1 matches 7 bases. The V gene's germline CDR1 is LGHNA and CDR2 YSLEER. Trimming removed 3 bases from V and 3 bases from J; junction bases left unmatched: 1. The CDR3 contains 13 residues. DNA of the CDR3: TGCGCCAGCAGCCACGGGACAGACTATGGCTACACCTTC. It is translated as CASSHGTDYGYTF.

This rearrangement joins TRBV11-2 to TRBJ1-2; 7 bases line up with TRBD1. Looked up from germline, CDR1 is SGHAT and CDR2 is FQNNGV. Trimming at V came to 2 bases and at J to 3 bases, leaving 3 bases not matched to a gene. The CDR3 contains 14 residues. The CDR3 region has the DNA TGTGCCAGCAGCTTATTCCAGGGGGACTATGGCTACACCTTC. It is translated as CASSLFQGDYGYTF.

The chain uses TRBV18 and TRBJ2-3, with D possibly TRBD2 on 5 matching bases. From germline, CDR1 is KGHSH and CDR2 LQKENI. The CDR3 length is 12 residues. V shed 3 bases and J shed 4 bases, with 5 bases lying between them. The CDR3 bases are TGTGCCAGCTCACCGAGGGCAGATACGCAGTATTTT. As protein: CASSPRADTQYF.

The genes are TRBV14 and TRBJ1-6; D ambiguous. Trimming cost V 6 bases and J 6 bases, with 9 bases left between them. CDR3 length equals 13 residues. CDR1 is SGHDN, CDR2 FVKESK, per germline. The CDR3 sequence is CASRRTGNSPLHF. The CDR3 nucleotides read TGTGCCAGCAGGCGCACCGGTAATTCACCCCTCCACTTT.

This sequence joins TRBV5-5 and TRBJ1-5; D perhaps matches TRBD1 (6 bases). Trimming took 5 bases from V and 2 from J, leaving 11 bases between them. Germline V gene lookup returns CDR1 SGHKS and CDR2 YYEKEE (reference sequence). The CDR3 contains 14 residues. The CDR3 DNA is TGTGCCAGCAGGCCAGGGGTGGGCAATCAGCCCCAGCATTTT. Translation: CASRPGVGNQPQHF.